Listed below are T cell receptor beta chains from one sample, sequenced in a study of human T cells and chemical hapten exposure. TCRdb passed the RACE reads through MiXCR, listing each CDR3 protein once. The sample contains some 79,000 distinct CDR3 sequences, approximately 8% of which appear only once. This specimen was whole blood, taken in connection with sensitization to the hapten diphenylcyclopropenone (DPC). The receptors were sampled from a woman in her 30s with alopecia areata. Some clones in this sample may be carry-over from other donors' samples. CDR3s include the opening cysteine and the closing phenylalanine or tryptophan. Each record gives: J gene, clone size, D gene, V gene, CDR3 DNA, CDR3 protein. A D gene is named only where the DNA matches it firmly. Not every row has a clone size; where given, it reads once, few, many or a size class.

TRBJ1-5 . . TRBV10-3 TGTGTCATCAGTGAGGCCCGGGGAATCAATCAGCCCCAGAATTTT CVISEARGINQPQNF
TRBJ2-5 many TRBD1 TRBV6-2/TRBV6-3 TGTGCCAGCAGTTACTCGAGGGGGCTCCAAGAGACCCAGTACTTC CASSYSRGLQETQYF
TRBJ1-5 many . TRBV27 TGTGCCAGCAGTTTAAGAGGGGAGACTCAGCCCCAGCATTTT CASSLRGETQPQHF
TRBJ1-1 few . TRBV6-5 TGTGCCAGCAGTGCACCAAACACTGAAGCTTTCTTT CASSAPNTEAFF
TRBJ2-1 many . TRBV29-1 TGCAGCTCCCGAACGTCGAACTCCTACAATGAGCAGTTCTTC CSSRTSNSYNEQFF
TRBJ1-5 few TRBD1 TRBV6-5 TGTGCCAGCAGTCGGGGACAGGGAGTAAGTCAGCCCCAGCATTTT CASSRGQGVSQPQHF
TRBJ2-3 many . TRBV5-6 TGTGCCAGCAGCTGGGGGATTCCTTTTTATACTAGCACAGATACGCAGTATTTT CASSWGIPFYTSTDTQYF
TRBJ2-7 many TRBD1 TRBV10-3 TGTGCCATCAGTGATGAAGGACAGGGGCTTCCCTACGAGCAGTACTTC CAISDEGQGLPYEQYF
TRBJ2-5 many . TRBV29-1 TGCAGCACCGTCGGGGCAGAAGAGACCCAGTACTTC CSTVGAEETQYF
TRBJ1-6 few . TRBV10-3 TGTGCCTCCACGGGGTACTATAATGCACCCCTCCACTTT CASTGYYNAPLHF
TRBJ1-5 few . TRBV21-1 TGTGCCAGCAGCAGACCGTCGGGACAGATTAATCAGCCCCAGCATTTT CASSRPSGQINQPQHF
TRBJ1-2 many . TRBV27 TGTGCCAGCAGTTTGTTTGCGGACAGTGGCTACACCTTC CASSLFADSGYTF
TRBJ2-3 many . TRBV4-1 TGCGCCAGCAGCCAAGCGGGGGCCCCAGGAGATACGCAGTATTTT CASSQAGAPGDTQYF
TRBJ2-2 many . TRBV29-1 TGCAGCGTTGGACAGGCGAGGGAGCTGTTTTTT CSVGQARELFF
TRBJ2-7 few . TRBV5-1 TGCGCCAGCAGCTCGGCGAACGAGCAGTACTTC CASSSANEQYF
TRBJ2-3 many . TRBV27 TGTGCCAGCAGTGACCTAGACAGGCCCCAAGATACGCAGTATTTT CASSDLDRPQDTQYF
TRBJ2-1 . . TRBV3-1 TGTGTCAGCAGCCCAGCTGGGACGGAGTGGGAGCAGTTCTTC CVSSPAGTEWEQFF
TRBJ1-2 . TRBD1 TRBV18 TGTGCCAGCTCACCACCGGACAGGGAGTACTATGGCTACACCTTC CASSPPDREYYGYTF